This T cell receptor beta chain was captured by sequencing in a study of T cell changes during pregnancy in multiple sclerosis. The CDR3 has 17 residues. The germline V gene encodes CDR1 SGHRS and CDR2 YFSETQ. V gave up 0 bases and J gave up 7 bases; unmatched junction bases: 8. Libraries were prepared by immunoSEQ multiplex PCR; TCRdb keeps only in-frame clonotypes and omits some of them. The sample lists approximately 51,000 clones; roughly 93% were seen once. V gene TRBV5-1 combines with J gene TRBJ2-1; 12 nucleotides align to TRBD1. The sequence was collected from a female donor with multiple sclerosis, enrolled in a pregnancy study. Sequencing was performed on peripheral blood, taken in the second trimester of pregnancy. The CDR3: CASSLDPGTGGRNEQFF. The CDR3 nucleotides are TGCGCCAGCAGCTTGGACCCCGGGACAGGGGGCAGGAATGAGCAGTTCTTC.